A single sample gave rise to the 9 T cell receptor beta chains below, sequenced in a study of blood T cell repertoires in COVID-19. Assay: immunoSEQ multiplex PCR; the TCRdb copy retains only in-frame clones and omits some. The top ten clones hold about 1.5% of a sample with 130,000 to 150,000 clones, approximately 88% of them seen once. The sample taken for sequencing was peripheral blood. The receptors originated from a woman aged 50 to 65 with acute or convalescent COVID-19.

The chain joins TRBV5-6 to TRBJ2-1, with D tentatively TRBD2 (6 bases). CDR3 length: 16 amino acids. The ends were cut back, 1 base at V and 0 bases at J, with 11 bases in the middle. Germline CDR1 and CDR2: SGHDT and YYEEEE. CDR3 DNA sequence: TGTGCCAGCAGCTTGTTGGCGGGGTACTCCTACAATGAGCAGTTCTTC. Its translation is CASSLLAGYSYNEQFF.

The V call is TRBV5-4, the J call TRBJ1-2; 10 nucleotides line up with TRBD1. The V gene end was trimmed by 5 bases and the J gene end by 6 bases; junction bases not matched to a gene: 13. Germline values: CDR1 SGHNT, CDR2 YYREEE (reference sequence). This CDR3 is built from 16 residues. CDR3 sequence reads: CASSSGQGGFVHGYTF. CDR3 DNA: TGTGCCAGCAGTTCCGGACAGGGGGGGTTCGTACATGGCTACACCTTC.

The chain links TRBV3-1 (or the pseudogene TRBV3-2) to TRBJ2-4; TRBD2 matches at 8 bases. The V and J ends lost 5 bases and 8 bases, in that order; junction bases with no gene match: 11. This CDR3 is built from 15 residues. Per the germline V gene, CDR1 is LGHDT and CDR2 is YNNKEL (reference sequence). This CDR3 reads CASSDDRDGGDIQYF. Written as DNA, the CDR3 is TGTGCCAGCAGCGATGACCGGGACGGGGGGGACATTCAGTACTTC.

The chain combines TRBV7-8 with TRBJ1-6; 7 nucleotides match TRBD1. CDR1 is SGHVS, CDR2 FQNEAQ, per germline. J was trimmed by 2 bases and V by 3 bases; bases with no gene match: 4. This CDR3 contains 16 residues. CDR3 sequence reads: CASSFRQGPYNSPLHF. The CDR3 coding sequence is TGTGCCAGCAGCTTTCGACAGGGCCCCTATAATTCACCCCTCCACTTT.

The V call is TRBV6-1, the J call TRBJ1-3; the D gene is possibly TRBD1 (6 bases). V was trimmed by 2 bases and J by 3 bases, leaving 8 bases between them. Germline CDR1 reads MNHNS; CDR2 reads SASEGT. The CDR3 loop spans 14 amino acids. The DNA for the CDR3 is TGTGCCAGCAGTGAAAGGGGGTTTGGAAACACCATATATTTT. Encoded protein: CASSERGFGNTIYF.

V usage is TRBV7-8 and J usage is TRBJ1-5; D is unresolved. The length of the CDR3 is 15 residues. Trimming removed 2 bases from V and 7 bases from J, with 15 bases in between. The germline V gene has CDR1 SGHVS and CDR2 FQNEAQ. This CDR3 is CASSLYRGEGQPQHF. Here the CDR3 DNA reads TGTGCCAGCAGCTTATATCGGGGAGAAGGGCAGCCCCAGCATTTT. Drawing the rest from reference TRBV7-8 and TRBJ1-5, the complete variable domain is GAGVSQSPRYKVAKRGQDVALRCDPISGHVSLFWYQQALGQGPEFLTYFQNEAQLDKSGLPSDRFFAERPEGSVSTLKIQRTQQEDSAVYLCASSLYRGEGQPQHFGDGTRLSIL.

This clone is classed as medium-sized. The chain has TRBV4-2 and TRBJ2-1; possibly TRBD2 for D (6 bases). CDR1 is LGHNA and CDR2 is YNFKEQ in the germline V gene. The CDR3 is 18 amino acids. V lost 0 bases, J lost 3 bases, and 18 bases lay in between. CDR3 coding DNA: TGTGCCAGCAGCCAAGATCCTCTTAGTGTGGGGGGCTACAATGAGCAGTTCTTC. Its translation is CASSQDPLSVGGYNEQFF.

The chain combines TRBV5-1 with TRBJ1-4, with TRBD1 matching over 8 bases. V was pared by 4 bases and J by 5 bases, with 7 bases of the junction left unmatched. Per germline, CDR1 SGHRS and CDR2 YFSETQ. This CDR3 comprises 15 residues. The CDR3 bases are TGCGCCAGCAGCGAGGCAGGGGGCGTGAATGAAAAACTGTTTTTT. It specifies CASSEAGGVNEKLFF.

This chain links TRBV9 with TRBJ1-6; weak D call: TRBD1 (6 bases). The germline V gene encodes CDR1 SGDLS and CDR2 YYNGEE. Trimming shortened V by 5 bases and J by 5 bases, and 14 bases separated the two germline ends. The length of the CDR3 is 15 residues. CDR3 region: CASSRQDSHNSPLHF. The CDR3 bases are TGTGCCAGCAGTAGACAGGACAGTCATAATTCACCCCTCCACTTT. Full variable domain (rest looked up from reference TRBV9 and TRBJ1-6): DSGVTQTPKHLITATGQRVTLRCSPRSGDLSVYWYQQSLDQGLQFLIQYYNGEERAKGNILERFSAQQFPDLHSELNLSSLELGDSALYFCASSRQDSHNSPLHFGNGTRLTVT.